A selection of T cell receptor beta chains follows, all from one sample in a study of regulatory T cells in long-lasting Graves disease. TCRdb used MiXCR to reprocess the multiplex PCR reads, holding one entry per CDR3 protein. The top ten clones hold around 12% of a sample with a few hundred thousand distinct CDR3 sequences, less than 25% of them seen once. Sequencing used peripheral blood mononuclear cells (PBMCs), obtained when the disease was refractory, from a patient treated with antithyroid drugs. Receptors were obtained from a female donor with Graves disease. Both conserved end residues are part of each CDR3. Each record gives: J gene, D gene, V gene, clone size, CDR3 DNA, CDR3 protein. D genes are given only for firm matches. Rows may omit the clone size; those that give it use once, few, many or a size class.

J gene: TRBJ1-1
D gene: .
V gene: TRBV20-1
clone size: .
CDR3 DNA: TGCAGTGCTCCGAGGGCCAGGGGAAACACTGAAGCTTTCTTT
CDR3 protein: CSAPRARGNTEAFF

J gene: TRBJ2-5
D gene: TRBD2
V gene: TRBV2
clone size: .
CDR3 DNA: TGTGCCAGCAGGCCCAAGCGGGAGGGCCGAGAGACCCAGTACTTC
CDR3 protein: CASRPKREGRETQYF

J gene: TRBJ2-5
D gene: .
V gene: TRBV10-3
clone size: many
CDR3 DNA: TGTGCCATCAGTAGGACCCACCAAGAGACCCAGTACTTC
CDR3 protein: CAISRTHQETQYF

J gene: TRBJ2-2
D gene: TRBD1
V gene: TRBV29-1
clone size: many
CDR3 DNA: TGCAGCGTTCTACTGCAGGGGGCGACGACCGGGGAGCTGTTTTTT
CDR3 protein: CSVLLQGATTGELFF

J gene: TRBJ1-1
D gene: .
V gene: TRBV7-9
clone size: few
CDR3 DNA: TGTGCCAGCAGCTTAGGTCCGTCCGAAGCTTTCTTT
CDR3 protein: CASSLGPSEAFF

J gene: TRBJ2-2
D gene: TRBD1
V gene: TRBV6-1
clone size: .
CDR3 DNA: TGTGCCGGAGAGGACAGGGACACCGGGGAGCTGTTTTTT
CDR3 protein: CAGEDRDTGELFF

J gene: TRBJ2-4
D gene: TRBD1
V gene: TRBV6-5
clone size: few
CDR3 DNA: TGTGCCAGCAGTTCCCAAGGCCCACAGGGGTTGAACATTCAGTACTTC
CDR3 protein: CASSSQGPQGLNIQYF

J gene: TRBJ2-1
D gene: TRBD1
V gene: TRBV20-1
clone size: .
CDR3 DNA: TGCAGTGCTAGCTCGGGACAGGAGATTTACAATGAGCAGTTCTTC
CDR3 protein: CSASSGQEIYNEQFF

J gene: TRBJ2-5
D gene: .
V gene: TRBV10-2
clone size: many
CDR3 DNA: TGCGCCAGCAGTGTAGCCGGGGATGGGACCCAGTACTTC
CDR3 protein: CASSVAGDGTQYF

J gene: TRBJ1-5
D gene: .
V gene: TRBV30
clone size: .
CDR3 DNA: TGTGCCTGGAGTGTACGATCCTATCAGCCCCAGCATTTT
CDR3 protein: CAWSVRSYQPQHF